This T cell receptor beta chain was identified during a study of control samples from healthy donors and cancer patients. Profiled with immunoSEQ multiplex PCR; TCRdb holds only in-frame clones, not every one. The sample includes some 95,000 clones, roughly 89% of them seen just once. The CDR3 totals 13 residues. Trimming stripped 4 bases from V and 12 bases from J, with 16 bases between. Germline-derived CDR1 and CDR2 are MNHEY and SVGAGI. This chain connects TRBV6-5 to TRBJ2-1, with a tentative D call TRBD1 (5 bases). This clonotype was obtained from a human donor in good health. The donor label of this sample is uncertain. The sequencing sample was made of blood. The CDR3 sequence: CASSSMQGGRQFF. In nucleotides, the CDR3 is TGTGCCAGCAGTTCAATGCAGGGCGGCCGGCAGTTCTTC.